The TCR beta chain under discussion was sequenced for a study of shared clonotypes between healthy human individuals. Regarding the study as a whole: On the whole, naive subsets had larger estimated richness than memory subsets had.

Remarks on this clone: What it recognizes is unknown.

The CDR3 covers 17 residues. Germline CDR1 MDHEN, CDR2 SYDVKM. With 5 bases clipped from V and 0 bases from J, the junction kept 8 bases outside the gene matches. Each subset's genomic DNA was shared equally among a number of immunoSEQ plates. Sequenced by immunoSEQ multiplex PCR; TCRdb stores in-frame clones only, minus some. Found here are roughly 2 million clones, roughly 94% of them singletons; the top ten hold more than 0.1%. The rearrangement uses TRBV28 and TRBJ1-5; 9 nucleotides agree with TRBD1. The receptor comes from a man aged 18 to 30 in good health. The specimen sequenced was naive CD4+ T cells sorted from blood. Subset noted: CD45RA+ positively selected. This CDR3 reads CASSAGTGLYSNQPQHF. As DNA, the CDR3 is TGTGCCAGCAGTGCCGGGACAGGGCTTTATAGCAATCAGCCCCAGCATTTT.